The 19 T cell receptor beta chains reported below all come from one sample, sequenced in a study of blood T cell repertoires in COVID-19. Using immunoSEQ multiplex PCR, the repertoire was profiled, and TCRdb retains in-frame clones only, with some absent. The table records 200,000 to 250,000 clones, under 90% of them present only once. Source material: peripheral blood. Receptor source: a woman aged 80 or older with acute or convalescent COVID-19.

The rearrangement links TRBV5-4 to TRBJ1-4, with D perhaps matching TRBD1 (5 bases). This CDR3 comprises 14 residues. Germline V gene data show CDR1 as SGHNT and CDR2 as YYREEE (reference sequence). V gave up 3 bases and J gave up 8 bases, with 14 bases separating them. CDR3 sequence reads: CASSYKGVGEKLFF. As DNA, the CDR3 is TGTGCCAGCAGCTACAAAGGGGTTGGAGAAAAACTGTTTTTT.

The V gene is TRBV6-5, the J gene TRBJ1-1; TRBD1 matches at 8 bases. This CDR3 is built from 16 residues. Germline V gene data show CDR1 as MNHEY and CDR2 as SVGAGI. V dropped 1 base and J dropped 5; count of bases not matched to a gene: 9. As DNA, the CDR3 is TGTGCCAGCAGTTACTACGGACAGGGAGGTTTGACTGAAGCTTTCTTT. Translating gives CASSYYGQGGLTEAFF.

CDR3 sequence (DNA): TGCGCCAGCAGCCCCATTACAGGGGGGGAGAGTTCACCCCTCCACTTT. Translating it yields CASSPITGGESSPLHF. The V gene is TRBV5-1, the J gene TRBJ1-6; 8 bases align to TRBD1. The CDR3 totals 16 residues. Trimming at V came to 4 bases and at J to 9 bases, leaving 12 bases not matched to a gene. The germline V gene has CDR1 SGHRS and CDR2 YFSETQ.

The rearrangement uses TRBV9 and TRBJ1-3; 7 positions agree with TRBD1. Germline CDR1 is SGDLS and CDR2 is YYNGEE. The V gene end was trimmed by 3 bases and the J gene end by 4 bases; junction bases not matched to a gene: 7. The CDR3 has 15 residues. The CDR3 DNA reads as TGTGCCAGCAGCGGCCGGGACAGTTCAGGAAACACCATATATTTT. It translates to CASSGRDSSGNTIYF.

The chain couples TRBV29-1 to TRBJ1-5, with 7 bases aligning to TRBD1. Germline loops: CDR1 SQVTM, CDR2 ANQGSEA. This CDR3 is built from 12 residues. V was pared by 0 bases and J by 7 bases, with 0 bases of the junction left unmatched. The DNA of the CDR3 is TGCAGCGTTGAAGAAGGGGGCCAGCCCCAGCATTTT. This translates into CSVEEGGQPQHF. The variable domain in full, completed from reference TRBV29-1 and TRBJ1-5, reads SAVISQKPSRDICQRGTSLTIQCQVDSQVTMMFWYRQQPGQSLTLIATANQGSEATYESGFVIDKFPISRPNLTFSTLTVSNMSPEDSSIYLCSVEEGGQPQHFGDGTRLSIL.

The CDR3 nucleotides are TGTGCCAGCAGCGGATTCGACAGGGGAGCTGGAAACACCATATATTTT. Translating gives CASSGFDRGAGNTIYF. The genes are TRBV7-8 and TRBJ1-3, with 8 bases matching TRBD1. J lost 2 bases, V lost 5 bases, and 8 bases had no gene match. This CDR3 comprises 16 residues. Germline CDR1 reads SGHVS; CDR2 reads FQNEAQ.

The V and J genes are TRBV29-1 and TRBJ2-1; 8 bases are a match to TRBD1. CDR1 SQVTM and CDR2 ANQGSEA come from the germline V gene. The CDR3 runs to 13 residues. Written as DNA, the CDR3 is TGCACCGGCGGACAGGGAAACTACAATGAGCAGTTCTTC. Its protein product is CTGGQGNYNEQFF.

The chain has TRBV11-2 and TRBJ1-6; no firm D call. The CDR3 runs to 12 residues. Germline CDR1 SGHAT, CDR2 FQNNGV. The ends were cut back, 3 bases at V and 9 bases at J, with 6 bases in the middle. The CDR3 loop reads CASSFPSSPLHF. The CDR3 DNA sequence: TGTGCCAGCAGCTTTCCGAGTTCACCCCTCCACTTT.

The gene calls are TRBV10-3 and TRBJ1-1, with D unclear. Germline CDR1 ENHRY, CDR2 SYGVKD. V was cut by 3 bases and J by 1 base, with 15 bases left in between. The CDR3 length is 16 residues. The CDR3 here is CAISEGWLGRNTEAFF. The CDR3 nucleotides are TGTGCCATCAGTGAAGGTTGGTTAGGGAGGAACACTGAAGCTTTCTTT.

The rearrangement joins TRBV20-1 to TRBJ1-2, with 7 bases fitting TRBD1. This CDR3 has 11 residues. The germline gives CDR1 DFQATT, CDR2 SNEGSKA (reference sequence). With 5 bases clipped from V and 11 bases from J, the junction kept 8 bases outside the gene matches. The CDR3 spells CSASRGRGYTF. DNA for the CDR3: TGCAGTGCTTCTAGGGGGCGCGGGTACACCTTC.

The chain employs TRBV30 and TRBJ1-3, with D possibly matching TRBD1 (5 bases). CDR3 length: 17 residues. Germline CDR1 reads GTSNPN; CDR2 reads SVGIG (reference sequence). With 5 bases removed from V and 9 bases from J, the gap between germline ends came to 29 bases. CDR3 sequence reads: CAWHIGSGTSRVGTIYF. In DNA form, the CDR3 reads TGTGCCTGGCACATCGGGTCAGGGACTTCTCGAGTGGGCACCATATATTTT.

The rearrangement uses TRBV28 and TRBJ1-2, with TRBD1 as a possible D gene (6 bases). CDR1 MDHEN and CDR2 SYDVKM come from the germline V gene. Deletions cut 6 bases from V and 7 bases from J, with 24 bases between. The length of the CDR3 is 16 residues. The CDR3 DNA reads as TGTGCCAGCAGCCTTGGGGGGGCATTATTGGTTGGTGGCTACACCTTC. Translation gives CASSLGGALLVGGYTF.

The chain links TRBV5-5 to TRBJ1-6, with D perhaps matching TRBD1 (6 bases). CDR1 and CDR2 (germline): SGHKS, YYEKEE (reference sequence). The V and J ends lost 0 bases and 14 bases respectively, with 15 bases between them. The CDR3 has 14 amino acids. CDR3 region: CASSLDRATASLHF. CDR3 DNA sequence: TGTGCCAGCAGCTTGGACAGGGCGACTGCGTCCCTCCACTTT.

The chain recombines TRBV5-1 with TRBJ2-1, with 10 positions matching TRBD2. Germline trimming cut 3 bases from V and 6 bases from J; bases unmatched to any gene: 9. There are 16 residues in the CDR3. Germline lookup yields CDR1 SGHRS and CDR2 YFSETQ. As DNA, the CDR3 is TGCGCCAGCAGCTGGGGCGGGACTAGCGTGGTCAATGAGCAGTTCTTC. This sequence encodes CASSWGGTSVVNEQFF.

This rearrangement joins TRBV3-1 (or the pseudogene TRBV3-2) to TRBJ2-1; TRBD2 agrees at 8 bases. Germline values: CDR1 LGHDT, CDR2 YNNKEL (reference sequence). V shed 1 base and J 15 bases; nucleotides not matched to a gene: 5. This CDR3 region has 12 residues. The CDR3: CASSQGLARAFF. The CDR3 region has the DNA TGTGCCAGCAGCCAAGGACTAGCGCGGGCGTTCTTC.

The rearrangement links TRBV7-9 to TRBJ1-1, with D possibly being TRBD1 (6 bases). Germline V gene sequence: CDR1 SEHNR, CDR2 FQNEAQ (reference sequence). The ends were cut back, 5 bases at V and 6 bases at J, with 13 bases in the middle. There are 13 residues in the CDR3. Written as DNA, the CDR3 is TGTGCCAGCAGCCAGTTAGGGGGATCTGAAGCTTTCTTT. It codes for CASSQLGGSEAFF.

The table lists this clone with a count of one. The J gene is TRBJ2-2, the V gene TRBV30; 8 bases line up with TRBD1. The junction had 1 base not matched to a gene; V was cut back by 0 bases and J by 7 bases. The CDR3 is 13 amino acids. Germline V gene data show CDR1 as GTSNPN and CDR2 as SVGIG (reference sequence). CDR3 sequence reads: CAWSVQGVGELFF. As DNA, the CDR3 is TGTGCCTGGAGTGTACAGGGGGTCGGGGAGCTGTTTTTT.

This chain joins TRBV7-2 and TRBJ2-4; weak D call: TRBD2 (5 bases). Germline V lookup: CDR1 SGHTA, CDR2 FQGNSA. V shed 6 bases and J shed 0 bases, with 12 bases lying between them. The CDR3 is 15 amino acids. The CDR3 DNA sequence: TGTGCCAGCAGTCAGGCGGGCCTAGCCAAAAACATTCAGTACTTC. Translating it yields CASSQAGLAKNIQYF. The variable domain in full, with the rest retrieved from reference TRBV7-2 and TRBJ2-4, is GAGVSQSPSNKVTEKGKDVELRCDPISGHTALYWYRQSLGQGLEFLIYFQGNSAPDKSGLPSDRFSAERTGGSVSTLTIQRTQQEDSAVYLCASSQAGLAKNIQYFGAGTRLSVL.

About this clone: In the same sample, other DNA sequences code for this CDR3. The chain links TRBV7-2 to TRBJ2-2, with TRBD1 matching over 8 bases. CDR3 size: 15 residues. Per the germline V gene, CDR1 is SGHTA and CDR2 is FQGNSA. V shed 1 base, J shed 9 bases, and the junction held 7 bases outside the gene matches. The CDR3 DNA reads TGTGCCAGCAGCTTAGTGGGGCAGGGGGCTCGGGAGCTGTTTTTT. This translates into CASSLVGQGARELFF.